This TCR beta chain originates from a study of T cells in Graves' hyperthyroidism and ophthalmopathy. Amplification of TCR beta CDR3 regions was performed using RNA transcripts as template. TCR CDR3 regions were first amplified by RT-PCR with HTBI primers. MiXCR, run by TCRdb on the multiplex PCR reads, gives a single entry per CDR3 protein. Found here are hundreds of thousands of distinct CDR3 sequences, just under 45% of them singletons; the top ten hold 7% to 7.5%. Study findings and constraints: In the blood, most expanded thyroid clonotypes above 0.001 appeared as well.

About this clonotype: Its matching antigen is unknown.

V shed 7 bases and J 0 bases; nucleotides not matched to a gene: 3. The V gene's germline CDR1 is SGHTA and CDR2 FQGNSA. The CDR3 extends over 14 amino acids. Sequenced input: peripheral blood or thyroid tissue (not recorded which). The sequence was obtained from an adult man with Graves' disease, either hyperthyroidism or ophthalmopathy (not recorded which). The rearrangement uses TRBV7-2 and TRBJ1-3; 7 bases fit TRBD1. CDR3 coding DNA: TGTGCCAGCATCCGACAGGGCTCTGGAAACACCATATATTTT. Amino acids: CASIRQGSGNTIYF.